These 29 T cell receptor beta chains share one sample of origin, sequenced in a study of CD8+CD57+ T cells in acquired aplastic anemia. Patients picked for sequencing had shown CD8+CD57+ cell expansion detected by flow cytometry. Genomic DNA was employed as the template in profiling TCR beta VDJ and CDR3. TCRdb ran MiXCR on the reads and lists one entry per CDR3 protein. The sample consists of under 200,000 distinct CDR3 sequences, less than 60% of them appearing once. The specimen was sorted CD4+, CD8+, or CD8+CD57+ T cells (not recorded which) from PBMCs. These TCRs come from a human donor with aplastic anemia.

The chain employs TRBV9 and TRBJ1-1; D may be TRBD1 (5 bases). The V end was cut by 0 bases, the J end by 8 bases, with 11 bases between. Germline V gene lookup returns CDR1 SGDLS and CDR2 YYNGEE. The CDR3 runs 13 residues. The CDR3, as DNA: TGTGCCAGCAGCGTAGGCCCCGAGGGGGAAGCTTTCTTT. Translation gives CASSVGPEGEAFF.

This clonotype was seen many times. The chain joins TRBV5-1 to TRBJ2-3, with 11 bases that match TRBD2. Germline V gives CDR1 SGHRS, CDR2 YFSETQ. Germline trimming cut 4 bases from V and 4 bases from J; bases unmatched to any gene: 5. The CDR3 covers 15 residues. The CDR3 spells CASSILAGVPDTQYF. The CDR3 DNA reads TGCGCCAGCAGCATACTAGCGGGAGTTCCAGATACGCAGTATTTT.

The CDR3 spells CSARDRGQGAYEQYF. The DNA for the CDR3 is TGCAGTGCTAGAGATAGAGGACAGGGGGCATACGAGCAGTACTTC. The rearrangement links TRBV20-1 to TRBJ2-7; 11 bases map to TRBD1. The CDR3 spans 15 residues. In germline, CDR1 is DFQATT, CDR2 SNEGSKA (reference sequence). The trim removed 0 bases at V and 4 bases at J, leaving 5 bases unmatched.

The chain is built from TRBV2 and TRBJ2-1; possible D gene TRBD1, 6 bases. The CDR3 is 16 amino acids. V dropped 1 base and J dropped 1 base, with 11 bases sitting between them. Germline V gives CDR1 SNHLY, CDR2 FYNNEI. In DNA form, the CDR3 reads TGTGCCAGCAGTGAAGGTCGCACAGGGTCCTACAATGAGCAGTTCTTC. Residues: CASSEGRTGSYNEQFF.

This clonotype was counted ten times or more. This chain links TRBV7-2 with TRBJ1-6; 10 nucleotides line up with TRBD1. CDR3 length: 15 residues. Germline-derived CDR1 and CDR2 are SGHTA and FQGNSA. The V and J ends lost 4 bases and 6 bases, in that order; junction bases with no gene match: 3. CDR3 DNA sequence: TGTGCCAGCAGCTCGGGACAGGGGAGTAATTCACCCCTCCACTTT. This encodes CASSSGQGSNSPLHF.

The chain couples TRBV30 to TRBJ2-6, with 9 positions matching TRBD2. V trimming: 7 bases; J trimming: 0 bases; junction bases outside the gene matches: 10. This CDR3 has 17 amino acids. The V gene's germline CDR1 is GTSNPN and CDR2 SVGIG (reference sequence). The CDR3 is CASLRRGGPSGANVLTF. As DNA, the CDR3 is TGTGCCTCGCTTCGGCGGGGGGGACCCTCTGGGGCCAACGTCCTGACTTTC. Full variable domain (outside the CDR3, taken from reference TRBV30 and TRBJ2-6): SQTIHQWPATLVQPVGSPLSLECTVEGTSNPNLYWYRQAAGRGLQLLFYSVGIGQISSEVPQNLSASRPQDRQFILSSKKLLLSDSGFYLCASLRRGGPSGANVLTFGAGSRLTVL.

The CDR3 DNA is TGTGCCAGCAGCTCTACCTTAGTCTACAACTATGGCTACACCTTC. Protein: CASSSTLVYNYGYTF. The chain links TRBV6-2 or TRBV6-3 to TRBJ1-2; the D is unclear. V lost 6 bases to trimming and J lost 2 bases, with 16 bases between them. Germline V CDR1 and CDR2: MNHEY, SVGEGT. The CDR3 runs to 15 residues.

CDR3 in amino acids: CASKVQRTYEQYF. The CDR3 nucleotides are TGTGCCAGCAAGGTCCAGCGGACTTACGAGCAGTACTTC. The rearrangement links TRBV6-2 or TRBV6-3 to TRBJ2-7; perhaps TRBD2 as D (5 bases). Germline V gives CDR1 MNHEY, CDR2 SVGEGT. There are 13 residues in the CDR3. Trimming shortened V by 7 bases and J by 4 bases, and 14 bases separated the two germline ends.

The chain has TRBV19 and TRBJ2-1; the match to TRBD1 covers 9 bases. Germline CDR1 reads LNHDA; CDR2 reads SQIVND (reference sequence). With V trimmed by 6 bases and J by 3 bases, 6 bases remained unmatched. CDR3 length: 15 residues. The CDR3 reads CASRGQGLGYNEQFF. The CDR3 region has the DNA TGTGCCAGTAGGGGACAGGGCCTGGGCTACAATGAGCAGTTCTTC.

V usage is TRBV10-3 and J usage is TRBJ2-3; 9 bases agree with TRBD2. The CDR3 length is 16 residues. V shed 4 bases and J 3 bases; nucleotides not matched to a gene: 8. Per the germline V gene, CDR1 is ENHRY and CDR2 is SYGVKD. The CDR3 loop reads CAISGLSGGTTDTQYF. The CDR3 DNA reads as TGTGCCATCAGTGGACTGAGCGGGGGGACTACAGATACGCAGTATTTT.

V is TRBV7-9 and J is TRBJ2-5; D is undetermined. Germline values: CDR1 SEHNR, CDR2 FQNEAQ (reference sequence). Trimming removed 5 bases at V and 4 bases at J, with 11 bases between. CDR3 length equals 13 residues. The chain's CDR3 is CASSPLGRETQYF. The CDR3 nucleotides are TGTGCCAGCAGCCCTCTAGGACGAGAGACCCAGTACTTC.

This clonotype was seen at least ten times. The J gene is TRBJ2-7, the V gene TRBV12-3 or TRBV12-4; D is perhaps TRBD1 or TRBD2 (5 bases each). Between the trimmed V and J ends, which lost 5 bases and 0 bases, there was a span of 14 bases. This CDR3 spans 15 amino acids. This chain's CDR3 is CASSERGDISYEQYF. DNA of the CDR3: TGTGCCAGCAGTGAGAGGGGCGATATCTCCTACGAGCAGTACTTC.

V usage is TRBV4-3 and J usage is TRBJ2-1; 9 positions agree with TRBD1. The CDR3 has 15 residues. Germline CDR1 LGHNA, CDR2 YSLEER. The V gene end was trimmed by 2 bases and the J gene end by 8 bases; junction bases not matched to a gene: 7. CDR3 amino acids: CASSQYGTGLDEQFF. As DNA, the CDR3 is TGCGCCAGCAGCCAATACGGGACAGGGCTGGATGAGCAGTTCTTC.

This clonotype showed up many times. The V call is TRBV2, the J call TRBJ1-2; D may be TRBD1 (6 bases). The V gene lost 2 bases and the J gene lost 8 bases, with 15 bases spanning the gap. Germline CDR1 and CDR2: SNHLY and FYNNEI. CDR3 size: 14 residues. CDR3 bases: TGTGCCAGCAGTGAACGGGACATATTAGGAGGCTACACCTTC. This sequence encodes CASSERDILGGYTF.

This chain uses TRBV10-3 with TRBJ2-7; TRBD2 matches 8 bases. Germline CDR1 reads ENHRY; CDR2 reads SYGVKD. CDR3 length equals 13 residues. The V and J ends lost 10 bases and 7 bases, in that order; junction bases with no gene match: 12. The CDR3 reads CASTRGVPLEQYF. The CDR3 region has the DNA TGTGCCAGCACGCGGGGGGTACCCTTAGAGCAGTACTTC.

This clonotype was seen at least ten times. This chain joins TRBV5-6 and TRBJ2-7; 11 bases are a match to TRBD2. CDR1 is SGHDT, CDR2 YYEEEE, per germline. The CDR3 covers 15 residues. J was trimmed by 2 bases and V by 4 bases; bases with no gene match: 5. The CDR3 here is CASSEGLAVTYEQYF. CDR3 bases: TGTGCCAGCAGCGAGGGACTAGCGGTAACCTACGAGCAGTACTTC. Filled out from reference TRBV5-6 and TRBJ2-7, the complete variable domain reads DAGVTQSPTHLIKTRGQQVTLRCSPKSGHDTVSWYQQALGQGPQFIFQYYEEEERQRGNFPDRFSGHQFPNYSSELNVNALLLGDSALYLCASSEGLAVTYEQYFGPGTRLTVT.

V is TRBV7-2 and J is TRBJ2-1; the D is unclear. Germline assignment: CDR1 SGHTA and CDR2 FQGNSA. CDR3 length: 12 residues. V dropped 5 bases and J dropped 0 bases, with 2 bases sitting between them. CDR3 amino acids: CASSASYNEQFF. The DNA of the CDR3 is TGTGCCAGCAGCGCCTCCTACAATGAGCAGTTCTTC.

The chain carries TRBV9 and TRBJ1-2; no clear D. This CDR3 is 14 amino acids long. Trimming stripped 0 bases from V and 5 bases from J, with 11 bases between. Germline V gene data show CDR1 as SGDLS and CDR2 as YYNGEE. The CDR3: CASSVVDIAYGYTF. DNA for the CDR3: TGTGCCAGCAGCGTAGTTGACATAGCGTATGGCTACACCTTC.

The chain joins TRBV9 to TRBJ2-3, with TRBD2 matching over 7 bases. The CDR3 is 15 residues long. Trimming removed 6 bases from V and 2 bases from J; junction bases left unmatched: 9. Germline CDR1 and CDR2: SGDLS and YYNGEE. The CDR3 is CASKSGLQTTDTQYF. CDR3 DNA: TGTGCCAGCAAGTCGGGACTACAGACCACAGATACGCAGTATTTT.

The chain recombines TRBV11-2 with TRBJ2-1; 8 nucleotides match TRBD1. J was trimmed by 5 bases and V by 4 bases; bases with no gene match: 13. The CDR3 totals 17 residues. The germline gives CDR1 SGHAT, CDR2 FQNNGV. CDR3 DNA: TGTGCCAGCAGCTGGACCCCGACAGGGGAGGCTCACAATGAGCAGTTCTTC. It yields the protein CASSWTPTGEAHNEQFF.

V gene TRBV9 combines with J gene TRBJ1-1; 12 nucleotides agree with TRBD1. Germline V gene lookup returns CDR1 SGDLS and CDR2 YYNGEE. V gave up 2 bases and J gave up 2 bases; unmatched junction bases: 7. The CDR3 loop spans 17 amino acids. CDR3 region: CASSVGTGGVPNTEAFF. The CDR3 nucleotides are TGTGCCAGCAGCGTCGGGACAGGGGGCGTCCCTAACACTGAAGCTTTCTTT.

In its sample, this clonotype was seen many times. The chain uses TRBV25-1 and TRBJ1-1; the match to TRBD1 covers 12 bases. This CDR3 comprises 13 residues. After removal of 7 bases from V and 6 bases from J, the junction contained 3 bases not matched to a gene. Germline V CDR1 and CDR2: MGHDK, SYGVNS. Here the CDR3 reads CASNGDRGPEAFF. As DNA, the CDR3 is TGTGCCAGCAACGGGGACAGGGGGCCTGAAGCTTTCTTT.

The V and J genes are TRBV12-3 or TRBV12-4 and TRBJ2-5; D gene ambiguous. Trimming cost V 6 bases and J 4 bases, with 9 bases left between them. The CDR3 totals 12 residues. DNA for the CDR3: TGTGCCAGCAGACTTTTGGGAGAGACCCAGTACTTC. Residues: CASRLLGETQYF.

The CDR3 is CASSFQADTQYF. CDR3 sequence (DNA): TGTGCCAGCAGCTTCCAGGCAGATACGCAGTATTTT. The chain couples TRBV11-2 to TRBJ2-3, with D unclear. Looked up from germline, CDR1 is SGHAT and CDR2 is FQNNGV. The CDR3 is 12 amino acids. The ends were cut back, 3 bases at V and 4 bases at J, with 5 bases in the middle.

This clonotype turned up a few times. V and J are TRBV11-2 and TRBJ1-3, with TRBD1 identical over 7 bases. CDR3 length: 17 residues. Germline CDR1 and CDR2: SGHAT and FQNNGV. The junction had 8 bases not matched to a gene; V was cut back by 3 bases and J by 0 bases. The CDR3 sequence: CASSLGQQTYSGNTIYF. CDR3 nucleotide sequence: TGTGCCAGCAGCTTGGGACAGCAAACCTACTCTGGAAACACCATATATTTT.

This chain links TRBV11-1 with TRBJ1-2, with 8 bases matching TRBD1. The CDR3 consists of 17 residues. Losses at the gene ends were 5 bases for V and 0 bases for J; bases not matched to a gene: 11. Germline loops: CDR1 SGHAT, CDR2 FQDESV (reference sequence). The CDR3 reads CASSVPGQELTNYGYTF. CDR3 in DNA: TGTGCCAGCAGCGTACCGGGACAGGAGCTCACTAACTATGGCTACACCTTC.

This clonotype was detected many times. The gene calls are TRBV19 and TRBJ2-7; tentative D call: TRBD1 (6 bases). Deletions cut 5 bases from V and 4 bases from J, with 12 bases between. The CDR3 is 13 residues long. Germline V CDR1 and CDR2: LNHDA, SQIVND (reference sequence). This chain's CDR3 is CASSLDRRYEQYF. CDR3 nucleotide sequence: TGTGCCAGTAGTCTCGACAGGAGATACGAGCAGTACTTC.

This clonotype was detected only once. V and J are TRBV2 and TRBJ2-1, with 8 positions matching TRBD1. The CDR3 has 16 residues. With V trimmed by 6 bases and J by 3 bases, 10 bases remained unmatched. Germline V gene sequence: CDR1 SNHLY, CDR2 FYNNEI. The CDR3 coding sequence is TGTGCCAGCAGCCGTTCGACAGGGGTCCACTACAATGAGCAGTTCTTC. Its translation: CASSRSTGVHYNEQFF.

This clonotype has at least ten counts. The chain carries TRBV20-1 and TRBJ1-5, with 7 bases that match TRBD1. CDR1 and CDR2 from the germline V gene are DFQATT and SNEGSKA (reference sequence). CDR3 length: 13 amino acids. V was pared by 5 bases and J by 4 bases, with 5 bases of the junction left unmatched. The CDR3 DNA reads TGCAGTGCTGCCGGGACAGTTAATCAGCCCCAGCATTTT. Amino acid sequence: CSAAGTVNQPQHF.